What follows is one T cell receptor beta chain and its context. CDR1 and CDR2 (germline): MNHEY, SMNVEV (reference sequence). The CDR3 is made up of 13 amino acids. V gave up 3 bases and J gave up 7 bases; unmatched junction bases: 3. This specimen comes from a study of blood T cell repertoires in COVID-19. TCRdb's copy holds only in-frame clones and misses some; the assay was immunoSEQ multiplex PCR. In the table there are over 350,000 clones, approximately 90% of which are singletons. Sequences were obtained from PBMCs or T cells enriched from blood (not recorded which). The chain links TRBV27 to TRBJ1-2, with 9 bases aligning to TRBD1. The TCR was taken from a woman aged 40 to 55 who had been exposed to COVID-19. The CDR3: CASSFDRGGGYTF. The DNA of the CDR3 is TGTGCCAGCAGTTTTGACAGGGGGGGTGGCTACACCTTC.